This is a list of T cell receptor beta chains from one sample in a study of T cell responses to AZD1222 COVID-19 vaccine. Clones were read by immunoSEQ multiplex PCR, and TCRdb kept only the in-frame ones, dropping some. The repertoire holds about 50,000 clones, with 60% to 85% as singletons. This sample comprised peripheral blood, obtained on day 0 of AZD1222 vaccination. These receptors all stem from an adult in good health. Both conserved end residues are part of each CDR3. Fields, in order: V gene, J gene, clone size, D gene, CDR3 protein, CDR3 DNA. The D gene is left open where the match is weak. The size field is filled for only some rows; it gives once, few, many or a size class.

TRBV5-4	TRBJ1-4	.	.	CASSPGRGANEKLFF	TGTGCCAGCAGCCCCGGGAGGGGAGCTAATGAAAAACTGTTTTTT
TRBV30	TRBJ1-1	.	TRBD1	CAWSRGLSTEAFF	TGTGCCTGGAGTAGGGGGCTGAGCACTGAAGCTTTCTTT
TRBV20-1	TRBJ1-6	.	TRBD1	CSASGQGAGPGSPLHF	TGCAGTGCTAGTGGACAGGGGGCCGGCCCGGGTTCACCCCTCCACTTT
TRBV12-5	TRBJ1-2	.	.	CASGLEGLRGYTF	TGTGCTAGTGGTTTGGAGGGACTCCGGGGCTACACCTTC
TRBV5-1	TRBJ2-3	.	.	CASSLDSPDTQYF	TGCGCCAGCAGCTTGGACAGCCCAGATACGCAGTATTTT
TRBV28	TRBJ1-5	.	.	CASSLGRFNQPQHF	TGTGCCAGCAGTTTAGGACGGTTCAATCAGCCCCAGCATTTT
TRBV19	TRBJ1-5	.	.	CASSIGGTSNQPQHF	TGTGCCAGTAGTATCGGGGGTACTAGCAATCAGCCCCAGCATTTT
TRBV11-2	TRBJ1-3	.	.	CASSFSTGPSSSGNTIYF	TGTGCCAGCAGCTTTAGTACAGGGCCGTCGAGCTCTGGAAACACCATATATTTT
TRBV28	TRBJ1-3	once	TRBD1	CASRLDRAGNTIYF	TGTGCCAGCAGACTCGACAGGGCTGGAAACACCATATATTTT
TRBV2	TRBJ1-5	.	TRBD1	CASSVMDRGVQPQHF	TGTGCCAGCAGTGTAATGGACAGGGGGGTTCAGCCCCAGCATTTT
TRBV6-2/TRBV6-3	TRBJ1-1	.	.	CASSQQLNTEAFF	TGTGCCAGCAGTCAACAACTGAACACTGAAGCTTTCTTT
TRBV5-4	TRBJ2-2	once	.	CASSLGRELFF	TGTGCCAGCAGCTTGGGTCGGGAGCTGTTTTTT
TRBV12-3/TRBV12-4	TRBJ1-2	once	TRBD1	CASSQDRLYGYTF	TGTGCCAGCAGCCAGGACAGGTTGTATGGCTACACCTTC
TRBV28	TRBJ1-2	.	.	CASGSRGMVYGYTF	TGTGCCAGCGGATCCAGGGGAATGGTCTATGGCTACACCTTC
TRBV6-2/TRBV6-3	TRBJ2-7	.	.	CASSYYTFYEQYF	TGTGCCAGCAGTTATTACACATTCTACGAGCAGTACTTC